A single sample gave rise to the 25 T cell receptor beta chains below, sequenced in a study of Graves' ophthalmopathy and Graves' hyperthyroidism. Amplifying from RNA transcripts, the study obtained TCR beta CDR3 regions. The first round was an RT-PCR with HTBI primers, and the second round was a multiplex PCR. TCRdb analysed the multiplex PCR reads with MiXCR anew, one entry per CDR3 protein. The data show a few hundred thousand distinct CDR3 sequences, about 40% seen once. The sequencing sample was made of peripheral blood or thyroid tissue (not recorded which). The source is an adult man with Graves' hyperthyroidism.

V is TRBV29-1 and J is TRBJ2-7; 10 nucleotides line up with TRBD1. The germline V gene has CDR1 SQVTM and CDR2 ANQGSEA. After removal of 6 bases from V and 5 bases from J, the junction contained 7 bases not matched to a gene. This CDR3 spans 13 amino acids. DNA of the CDR3: TGCAGCGTCCTAGGACAGGGGGAAGACGAGCAGTACTTC. Protein sequence: CSVLGQGEDEQYF.

V usage is TRBV7-3 and J usage is TRBJ2-7; the D call may be TRBD1 or TRBD2 (6 bases each). CDR1 is SGHTA, CDR2 FQGTGA, per germline. The CDR3 covers 11 residues. Trimming removed 1 base from V and 11 bases from J, with 9 bases in between. The CDR3 loop reads CASSLRGAEYF. The CDR3 coding sequence is TGTGCCAGCAGCTTAAGGGGGGCGGAGTACTTC.

This clonotype was counted at least ten times. V and J are TRBV9 and TRBJ2-7; the D gene is possibly TRBD2 (5 bases). The V and J ends lost 0 bases and 6 bases respectively, with 13 bases between them. CDR1 is SGDLS, CDR2 YYNGEE, per germline. This CDR3 is built from 14 residues. CDR3 bases: TGTGCCAGCAGCGTAGTGGGAGATGTCTCCGAGCAGTACTTC. It specifies CASSVVGDVSEQYF.

The chain is built from TRBV7-2 and TRBJ1-5, with a tentative D call TRBD1 (5 bases). The ends were cut back, 8 bases at V and 6 bases at J, with 23 bases in the middle. The germline V gene has CDR1 SGHTA and CDR2 FQGNSA. The CDR3 sequence is 16 residues long. CDR3 protein: CASSTAPGLPSQPQHF. The CDR3 DNA reads as TGTGCCAGCTCAACCGCACCGGGACTCCCTTCTCAGCCCCAGCATTTT.

This clonotype was found many times. The chain couples TRBV13 to TRBJ2-7; TRBD2 is a possible D gene (6 bases). The CDR3 covers 14 residues. The germline CDR1 and CDR2 sequences are PRHDT and FYEKMQ (reference sequence). The V and J ends lost 4 bases and 5 bases respectively, with 15 bases between them. Here the CDR3 DNA reads TGTGCCAGCAGCTCCGGGCGGGGCTCAAACGAGCAGTACTTC. This codes for CASSSGRGSNEQYF. Complete variable domain (other parts from reference TRBV13 and TRBJ2-7): AAGVIQSPRHLIKEKRETATLKCYPIPRHDTVYWYQQGPGQDPQFLISFYEKMQSDKGSIPDRFSAQQFSDYHSELNMSSLELGDSALYFCASSSGRGSNEQYFGPGTRLTVT.

Ten or more counts support this clonotype. The genes are TRBV3-1 and TRBJ1-4; D is undetermined. Germline lookup yields CDR1 LGHDT and CDR2 YNNKEL (reference sequence). This CDR3 comprises 13 residues. With 3 bases removed from V and 3 bases from J, the gap between germline ends came to 5 bases. In nucleotides, the CDR3 is TGTGCCAGCAGCCACAAAGCTAATGAAAAACTGTTTTTT. Amino acids: CASSHKANEKLFF.

J is TRBJ2-7 and V is TRBV24-1; tentatively, D is TRBD2 (6 bases). Germline V gives CDR1 KGHDR, CDR2 SFDVKD. V lost 3 bases and J 7 bases, leaving 18 bases between the germline ends. This CDR3 is 15 amino acids long. The CDR3 region has the DNA TGTGCCACCAGTGATAGTGGACTATACAACAATGAGCAGTACTTC. It encodes CATSDSGLYNNEQYF.

The chain recombines TRBV11-2 with TRBJ2-7; TRBD1 matches 11 bases. V was pared by 0 bases and J by 3 bases, with 7 bases of the junction left unmatched. Per germline, CDR1 SGHAT and CDR2 FQNNGV. This CDR3 spans 17 amino acids. The DNA for the CDR3 is TGTGCCAGCAGCTTAGATCCCCGGGACAGGGGGGACTACGAGCAGTACTTC. It translates to CASSLDPRDRGDYEQYF.

This chain joins TRBV7-9 and TRBJ1-6, with unresolved D. The CDR3 length is 17 residues. CDR1 and CDR2 (germline): SEHNR, FQNEAQ (reference sequence). The ends were cut back, 2 bases at V and 7 bases at J, with 18 bases in the middle. The CDR3: CASSLPPGPESNSPLHF. CDR3 bases: TGTGCCAGCAGCTTACCCCCCGGACCAGAGTCGAATTCACCCCTCCACTTT.

This clonotype has only a few counts. The chain recombines TRBV19 with TRBJ1-2, with 11 bases matching TRBD1. The CDR3 sequence is 15 residues long. After removal of 7 bases from V and 7 bases from J, the junction contained 11 bases not matched to a gene. Germline V gene data show CDR1 as LNHDA and CDR2 as SQIVND (reference sequence). The CDR3 DNA is TGTGCCAGTAACCCGGCGGACAGGGGGCGGAGTGGCTACACCTTC. Encoded protein: CASNPADRGRSGYTF.

Comment on this clonotype: The missing conserved phenylalanine or tryptophan at the end of this CDR3 makes a read error likely. The DNA is left out, because the CDR3 cannot be placed on it with certainty; the CDR3 is given as TCRdb lists it. The chain employs TRBV9 and TRBJ2-5; the D call TRBD1 from the table was never checked on the DNA. The CDR3 has 10 residues if both end residues are counted. In germline, CDR1 is SGDLS, CDR2 YYNGEE. The CDR3 spells CASSQRGQSR.

This rearrangement joins TRBV29-1 to TRBJ2-3, with 9 bases lining up with TRBD1. From germline, CDR1 is SQVTM and CDR2 ANQGSEA. The CDR3 spans 13 residues. CDR3 DNA: TGCAGGGTGCTTGACAGGGGGTCCGATACGCAGTATTTT. Its protein product is CRVLDRGSDTQYF.

This clonotype was counted at least ten times. The chain joins TRBV19 to TRBJ2-5; D is uncertain. The CDR3 length is 14 residues. Germline assignment: CDR1 LNHDA and CDR2 SQIVND (reference sequence). V was pared by 0 bases and J by 5 bases, with 10 bases between. The CDR3 sequence is CASSIDPGQETQYF. Here the CDR3 DNA reads TGTGCCAGTAGTATAGATCCGGGTCAGGAGACCCAGTACTTC.

A single count supports this clonotype. The junction does not match germline at one end; this may be a read error. The chain is built from TRBV5-1 and TRBJ1-2, with TRBD1 matching 9 bases. The CDR3 runs 14 residues. CDR1 is SGHRS, CDR2 YFSETQ, per germline. CDR3 loop: CASSPGTGYLGHTF. CDR3 DNA sequence: TGCGCCAGCAGCCCCGGGACAGGGTACCTTGGCCACACCTTC.

The chain links TRBV2 to TRBJ2-6; possibly TRBD1 for D (6 bases). Germline assignment: CDR1 SNHLY and CDR2 FYNNEI. The CDR3 loop spans 19 amino acids. V lost 0 bases and J 2 bases, leaving 17 bases between the germline ends. CDR3 protein: CASSEAPPHRDPGANVLTF. The CDR3 bases are TGTGCCAGCAGTGAAGCACCACCCCACAGGGATCCTGGGGCCAACGTCCTGACTTTC.

This clonotype has at least ten counts. This chain uses TRBV19 with TRBJ1-1, with D unclear. From germline, CDR1 is LNHDA and CDR2 SQIVND (reference sequence). V lost 0 bases, J lost 0 bases, and 2 bases lay in between. The CDR3 is 13 residues long. Here the CDR3 DNA reads TGTGCCAGTAGTATAGATGTGAACACTGAAGCTTTCTTT. Encoded protein: CASSIDVNTEAFF.

This clonotype was seen repeatedly, ten times or more. The chain has TRBV5-1 and TRBJ2-7; 8 bases are a match to TRBD1. Germline V gene lookup returns CDR1 SGHRS and CDR2 YFSETQ. The CDR3 extends over 20 amino acids. V dropped 0 bases and J dropped 6; count of bases not matched to a gene: 23. CDR3 amino acids: CASSLDSPIIDRGTSGEQYF. Written as DNA, the CDR3 is TGCGCCAGCAGCTTGGACAGCCCGATAATTGACAGGGGAACTAGTGGCGAGCAGTACTTC.

The chain employs TRBV27 and TRBJ1-2, with TRBD1 matching 9 bases. The CDR3 contains 15 residues. Germline V gene data show CDR1 as MNHEY and CDR2 as SMNVEV (reference sequence). Losses at the gene ends were 2 bases for V and 7 bases for J; bases not matched to a gene: 8. The CDR3 loop reads CASSLKDRGVLGYTF. CDR3 DNA: TGTGCCAGCAGTTTAAAAGACAGGGGGGTTCTTGGCTACACCTTC.

This clonotype has a single count. A much larger clone sits a single nucleotide away, making a read error possible. This chain links TRBV29-1 with TRBJ1-2, with D uncertain. V was cut by 7 bases and J by 1 base, with 7 bases left in between. The length of the CDR3 is 11 residues. The germline CDR1 and CDR2 sequences are SQVTM and ANQGSEA. The CDR3 region has the DNA TGCAGCGCTCACAGTAACTATGGCTACACCTTC. This sequence encodes CSAHSNYGYTF.

CDR3: CASSSGMVAEAFF. CDR3 DNA sequence: TGTGCCAGCAGCTCGGGGATGGTCGCTGAAGCTTTCTTT. The chain uses TRBV7-2 and TRBJ1-1; no firm D call. The CDR3 loop spans 13 amino acids. V gave up 4 bases and J gave up 6 bases, with 12 bases separating them. The germline V gene has CDR1 SGHTA and CDR2 FQGNSA.

To note about this clonotype: This may be a read error: a much more frequent sequence differs by one nucleotide. This chain connects TRBV12-3 or TRBV12-4 to TRBJ2-7; TRBD1 is a possible D gene (6 bases). This CDR3 region has 14 residues. V gave up 4 bases and J gave up 3 bases, with 13 bases separating them. The CDR3 here is CASSSPSDSYEQYF. The CDR3, as DNA: TGTGCCAGCAGTTCCCCGTCGGACAGCTACGAGCAGTACTTC.

The V call is TRBV24-1, the J call TRBJ2-1; D may be TRBD1 (6 bases). The CDR3 contains 14 residues. With 4 bases removed from V and 3 bases from J, the gap between germline ends came to 9 bases. Germline V CDR1 and CDR2: KGHDR, SFDVKD. For the CDR3, the DNA is TGTGCCACCAGTGACTTGGACAGCTACAATGAGCAGTTCTTC. It translates to CATSDLDSYNEQFF.

There are many counts of this clonotype. The V and J genes are TRBV20-1 and TRBJ2-7; a possible D gene is TRBD2 (6 bases). The CDR3 is 14 residues long. Germline V lookup: CDR1 DFQATT, CDR2 SNEGSKA (reference sequence). The V and J ends lost 0 bases and 6 bases respectively, with 15 bases between them. As DNA, the CDR3 is TGCAGTGCTAGAGAGCGTAGCGGAAAACCCGAGCAGTACTTC. This sequence encodes CSARERSGKPEQYF.

This clonotype was seen only a few times. V usage is TRBV7-8 and J usage is TRBJ2-1, with 7 bases matching TRBD2. With V trimmed by 1 base and J by 4 bases, 4 bases remained unmatched. The V gene's germline CDR1 is SGHVS and CDR2 FQNEAQ. The CDR3 contains 15 residues. DNA of the CDR3: TGTGCCAGCAGCTTAGTACTAGCGACGTACAATGAGCAGTTCTTC. Its protein is CASSLVLATYNEQFF.

The genes are TRBV20-1 and TRBJ2-5; either TRBD1 or TRBD2 may supply D (6 bases each). The DNA end favors TRBJ2-7, so the J call may be wrong. Germline values: CDR1 DFQATT, CDR2 SNEGSKA (reference sequence). This CDR3 has 12 amino acids. CDR3 region: CSAREGGNEQYF. CDR3 coding DNA: TGCAGTGCTAGGGAGGGGGGTAACGAGCAGTACTTC.